A selection of T cell receptor beta chains follows, all from one sample in a study of blood T cells in healthy people across ages. TCRdb ran MiXCR on the 5' RACE reads and lists one entry per CDR3 protein. Among around 1.5 million distinct CDR3 sequences, 59% were seen once, and the ten largest hold more than 6%. Input material: blood. These receptors were collected from a man between 18 and 35 years old in good health. CDR3s include the opening cysteine and the closing phenylalanine or tryptophan. A D gene is named only where the DNA matches it firmly. Some rows mark clone size as missing; the rest say once, few, many or name a class of expanded clone.

-	-	TRBV28	TRBJ2-1	CASSSEGGPDNEQFF	TGTGCCAGCAGTTCCGAAGGGGGGCCGGACAATGAGCAGTTCTTC
TRBD1	-	TRBV29-1	TRBJ1-6	CSARDSANSPLHF	TGCAGTGCCCGGGACAGTGCGAATTCACCCCTCCACTTT
TRBD2	-	TRBV7-9	TRBJ2-7	CASSSSRLAGGYEQYF	TGTGCCAGCAGCTCCTCAAGACTAGCGGGGGGCTACGAGCAGTACTTC
TRBD2	few	TRBV20-1	TRBJ2-1	CSVSSGRAGGQFF	TGCAGTGTTTCTAGCGGGAGGGCCGGAGGGCAGTTCTTC
TRBD2	-	TRBV20-1	TRBJ2-3	CSASALRTSDFTDTQYF	TGCAGTGCTAGCGCTTTACGGACTAGCGACTTCACAGATACGCAGTATTTT
-	-	TRBV7-6	TRBJ2-1	CASSTRILDEQFF	TGTGCCAGCAGTACGAGGATCCTAGACGAGCAGTTCTTC
TRBD1	few	TRBV27	TRBJ2-3	CASSSIYRGLSTDTQYF	TGTGCCAGCAGTTCGATATACAGGGGGCTGAGCACAGATACGCAGTATTTT
-	-	TRBV29-1	TRBJ1-2	CSVGGDYGYTF	TGCAGCGTTGGTGGAGACTATGGCTACACCTTC
-	-	TRBV12-3/TRBV12-4	TRBJ2-3	CASSPNWVTDTQYF	TGTGCCAGCAGCCCGAATTGGGTCACAGATACGCAGTATTTT
-	-	TRBV4-1	TRBJ1-5	CASSQPGPLGNQPQHF	TGCGCCAGCAGCCAGCCCGGGCCCCTGGGCAATCAGCCCCAGCATTTT
TRBD2	-	TRBV3-1	TRBJ2-5	CASGLAGKTQYF	TGTGCCAGCGGGCTAGCGGGAAAGACCCAGTACTTC
TRBD1	-	TRBV6-5	TRBJ2-7	CASSYSQNRGHEQYF	TGTGCCAGCAGTTACAGTCAAAACAGGGGCCACGAGCAGTACTTC
-	-	TRBV7-9	TRBJ1-2	CASSTPGLNYGYTF	TGTGCCAGCAGCACCCCGGGATTAAACTATGGCTACACCTTC
-	few	TRBV27	TRBJ2-5	CASSLGIVLGQETQYF	TGTGCCAGCAGTTTGGGTATAGTGCTAGGCCAAGAGACCCAGTACTTC
TRBD1	many	TRBV20-1	TRBJ2-7	CSATGGNSYEQYF	TGCAGTGCTACAGGGGGCAACTCCTACGAGCAGTACTTC
-	few	TRBV28	TRBJ2-3	CASSAQGDTQYF	TGTGCCAGCAGTGCCCAGGGGGATACGCAGTATTTT
-	-	TRBV11-1	TRBJ2-1	CASGPWGEQFF	TGTGCCAGCGGACCGTGGGGTGAGCAGTTCTTC
TRBD1	-	TRBV20-1	TRBJ2-1	CSASPPGQGHEQFF	TGCAGTGCTTCCCCCCCGGGACAGGGCCACGAGCAGTTCTTC
-	-	TRBV6-6	TRBJ2-7	CASSPPARSDYEQYF	TGTGCCAGCAGCCCCCCCGCTAGGTCTGACTACGAGCAGTACTTC
TRBD1	-	TRBV5-4	TRBJ2-6	CASSLTGGGSGANVLTF	TGTGCCAGCAGCTTAACAGGGGGCGGGTCTGGGGCCAACGTCCTGACTTTC
TRBD1	-	TRBV24-1	TRBJ1-5	CATSDPGQSNQPQHF	TGTGCCACCAGTGATCCGGGACAGAGCAATCAGCCCCAGCATTTT
TRBD1	-	TRBV7-9	TRBJ2-1	CASTPPGTEFYNEQFF	TGTGCCAGCACCCCACCGGGGACAGAATTTTACAATGAGCAGTTCTTC